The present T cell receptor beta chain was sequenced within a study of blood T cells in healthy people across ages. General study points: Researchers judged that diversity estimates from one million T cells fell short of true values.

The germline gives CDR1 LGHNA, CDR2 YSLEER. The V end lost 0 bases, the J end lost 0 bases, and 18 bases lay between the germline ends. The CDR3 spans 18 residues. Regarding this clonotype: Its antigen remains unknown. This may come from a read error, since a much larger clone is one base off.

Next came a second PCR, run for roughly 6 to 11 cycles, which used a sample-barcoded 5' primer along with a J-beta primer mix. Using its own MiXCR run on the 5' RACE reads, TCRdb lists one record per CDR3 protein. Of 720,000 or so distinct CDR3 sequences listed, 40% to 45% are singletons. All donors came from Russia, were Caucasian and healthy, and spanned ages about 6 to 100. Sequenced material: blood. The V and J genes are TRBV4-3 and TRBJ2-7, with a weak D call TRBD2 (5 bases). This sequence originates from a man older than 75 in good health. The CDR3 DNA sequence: TGCGCCAGCAGCCAAGATGGGATTGTGAGCGGTACCTCCTACGAGCAGTACTTC. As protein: CASSQDGIVSGTSYEQYF.